This T cell receptor (beta chain) was sequenced during a study of shared clonotypes between healthy human individuals. Per the original data handling: Without quality scores, immunoSEQ junctional reads could not be filtered like full-length reads. This table comes from immunoSEQ multiplex PCR, and its TCRdb copy is limited to in-frame clones, with some not included. V, J and clone size derive from that table, while D and trimming were established from the DNA sequence. The table records approximately 2,000,000 clones, 85% to 95% of them present only once. This clone was found once. The source is a man in his late teens or twenties in good health. Some clones in this sample may be carry-over from other donors' samples. Sequenced material: naive CD4+ T cells from PBMCs. Subset specified: CD45RA+ positively selected.

CDR3 sequence: CASSPTGMRGYTF. The CDR3 region has the DNA TGTGCCAGCAGTCCGACAGGGATGAGAGGCTACACCTTC. The chain has TRBV28 and TRBJ1-2; TRBD1 matches at 7 bases. V trimming: 5 bases; J trimming: 8 bases; junction bases outside the gene matches: 8. This CDR3 comprises 13 residues. CDR1 and CDR2 (germline): MDHEN, SYDVKM.